This entry features one T cell receptor beta chain sequence. The sample is drawn from a study of blood T cell repertoires in COVID-19. Trimming pared 0 bases from V and 8 bases from J, leaving 23 bases between. The germline V gene encodes CDR1 SGHRS and CDR2 YFSETQ. This CDR3 has 17 amino acids. For recovered donors of Cohort 3, there were two negative PCRs, clearance, or symptom resolution. Original methodology: Scientists estimated how many nucleated cells there were by amplifying reference gene primers. Libraries were prepared by immunoSEQ multiplex PCR; TCRdb keeps only in-frame clonotypes and omits some of them. V and J calls and clone size are as listed in that table; D and trimming were resolved from the DNA. The data show some 200,000 clones, with 70% to 80% seen just once and around 15% held by the top ten.

What was sequenced was PBMCs or T cells enriched from blood (not recorded which). The TCR was taken from a woman between 50 and 59 years old who had recovered from COVID-19. The chain is built from TRBV5-1 and TRBJ1-2; possibly TRBD1 for D (6 bases). The CDR3 nucleotides are TGCGCCAGCAGCTTGGCTGGGACAACCCGCCTCGGGGAGGGCTACACCTTC. As protein: CASSLAGTTRLGEGYTF.